This note documents a single TCR beta chain sequence. The antigen is unknown. The data were obtained in a study of shared clonotypes between healthy human individuals. Germline CDR1 and CDR2: MDHEN and SYDVKM. This CDR3 has 14 amino acids. V lost 8 bases, J lost 10 bases, and 18 bases lay in between. Assay: immunoSEQ multiplex PCR; the TCRdb copy retains only in-frame clones and omits some. Of around 1.1 million clones in the sample, roughly 74% were seen once. General study findings and limits: How much donors shared clonotypes was expected to be affected by sequencing depth.

The sequence derives from a man between 18 and 29 years old in good health. Some clones in this sample may be carry-over from other donors' samples. The sequencing input was memory CD4+ T cells from PBMCs. Documented subset: CD45RA-negative fraction. This chain connects TRBV28 to TRBJ1-6; D perhaps matches TRBD1 (5 bases). In DNA form, the CDR3 reads TGTGCCAGCGGAGGGGAGGGACTGGGATCACCCCTCCACTTT. It translates to CASGGEGLGSPLHF.